These 27 T cell receptor beta chains were all obtained from the same sample, sequenced in a study of cytomegalovirus exposure and HLA in healthy donors. 60 Vbeta and 13 Jbeta primers were used in PCR. The protocol was immunoSEQ multiplex PCR, while the TCRdb copy is restricted to in-frame clones and leaves out a portion. The repertoire consists of 60,000 to 90,000 clones, with 70% occurring once and the leading ten covering about 8.9%. The sample was PBMCs. These receptors originate from a woman in her forties or fifties in good health and CMV-seropositive.

The CDR3: CASSLGGRERAGNTEAFF. The CDR3 DNA is TGTGCCAGCAGCTTGGGGGGCAGGGAAAGGGCAGGGAACACTGAAGCTTTCTTT. The chain couples TRBV5-6 to TRBJ1-1; tentatively, D is TRBD1 (5 bases). V was pared by 0 bases and J by 1 base, with 19 bases between. Germline V gives CDR1 SGHDT, CDR2 YYEEEE. CDR3 size: 18 residues.

The V call is TRBV7-9, the J call TRBJ2-3; 7 bases fit TRBD2. Germline assignment: CDR1 SEHNR and CDR2 FQNEAQ (reference sequence). This CDR3 is built from 14 residues. V lost 5 bases and J lost 1; bases outside the gene matches: 3. The CDR3 DNA is TGTGCCAGCAGCCAACGGGGGGGCACAGATACGCAGTATTTT. Translating gives CASSQRGGTDTQYF.

The chain employs TRBV5-4 and TRBJ1-1; D gene ambiguous. V lost 1 base and J 8 bases, leaving 12 bases between the germline ends. Germline CDR1 is SGHNT and CDR2 is YYREEE (reference sequence). This CDR3 is built from 13 residues. The CDR3 here is CASSLQVGGEAFF. The CDR3 nucleotides are TGTGCCAGCAGCTTGCAGGTGGGAGGCGAAGCTTTCTTT. The whole variable domain, filled in from reference TRBV5-4 and TRBJ1-1, reads ETGVTQSPTHLIKTRGQQVTLRCSSQSGHNTVSWYQQALGQGPQFIFQYYREEENGRGNFPPRFSGLQFPNYSSELNVNALELDDSALYLCASSLQVGGEAFFGQGTRLTVV.

J is TRBJ1-4 and V is TRBV18, with D tentatively TRBD1 (5 bases). Trimming took off 6 bases at V and 0 bases at J, with 11 bases between the two ends. Germline CDR1 and CDR2: KGHSH and LQKENI. The CDR3 extends over 15 amino acids. In DNA, the CDR3 is TGTGCCAGCTCGAGACAGTTAACAACTAATGAAAAACTGTTTTTT. This sequence encodes CASSRQLTTNEKLFF.

This clone has a handful of counts. This rearrangement joins TRBV10-2 to TRBJ2-5, with D possibly matching TRBD2 (5 bases). CDR1 WSHSY and CDR2 SAAADI come from the germline V gene. The CDR3 is 14 amino acids. Trimming took 2 bases from V and 5 from J, leaving 12 bases between them. The CDR3 protein is CASSERGGGETQYF. As DNA, the CDR3 is TGCGCCAGCAGTGAGCGAGGCGGAGGTGAGACCCAGTACTTC.

The V and J genes are TRBV7-8 and TRBJ2-7, with 9 bases aligning to TRBD2. CDR1 and CDR2 (germline): SGHVS, FQNEAQ. Trimming removed 2 bases from V and 0 bases from J; junction bases left unmatched: 2. CDR3 size: 15 residues. The CDR3 reads CASSLLAGSSYEQYF. In DNA form, the CDR3 reads TGTGCCAGCAGCTTACTAGCGGGGAGCTCCTACGAGCAGTACTTC.

This chain uses TRBV5-6 with TRBJ2-3; TRBD1 aligns across 10 bases. This CDR3 is 15 amino acids long. Per germline, CDR1 SGHDT and CDR2 YYEEEE. Germline trimming cut 4 bases from V and 1 base from J; bases unmatched to any gene: 3. CDR3 in DNA: TGTGCCAGCAGCACTGGACAGGGGGGCACAGATACGCAGTATTTT. Its translation is CASSTGQGGTDTQYF.

The J gene is TRBJ2-7, the V gene TRBV5-4, with TRBD2 identical over 10 bases. Germline CDR1 reads SGHNT; CDR2 reads YYREEE (reference sequence). The CDR3 runs to 14 residues. With V trimmed by 2 bases and J by 4 bases, 3 bases remained unmatched. The CDR3 nucleotides are TGTGCCAGCAGCTTAGCGGGAGGGGGTTACGAGCAGTACTTC. Residues: CASSLAGGGYEQYF.

A note on this clone: One end of the junction varies from germline; a read error may be responsible. V and J are TRBV28 and TRBJ2-5; 10 nucleotides match TRBD1. This CDR3 spans 18 amino acids. From germline, CDR1 is MDHEN and CDR2 SYDVKM. CDR3 nucleotide sequence: TGTGCCAGCAGTTTATGGGGGACAGGGGTCTCGGTCGAAGAAACCCAGTACTTC. This sequence encodes CASSLWGTGVSVEETQYF.

The V and J genes are TRBV30 and TRBJ1-2; the D gene is possibly TRBD1 (6 bases). The V gene lost 4 bases and the J gene lost 5 bases, with 11 bases spanning the gap. Germline CDR1 and CDR2: GTSNPN and SVGIG (reference sequence). The CDR3 runs to 12 residues. The chain's CDR3 is CAWKQGDYGYTF. Here the CDR3 DNA reads TGTGCCTGGAAACAGGGAGATTATGGCTACACCTTC.

The V and J genes are TRBV7-2 and TRBJ2-3, with TRBD2 matching 7 bases. Germline V CDR1 and CDR2: SGHTA, FQGNSA. Unmatched junction bases numbered 8, after V lost 1 base and J lost 4 bases. The CDR3 loop spans 16 amino acids. The CDR3 sequence is CASSLGLARESDTQYF. The CDR3 bases are TGTGCCAGCAGCTTAGGGTTGGCGCGGGAGTCAGATACGCAGTATTTT.

The V and J genes are TRBV18 and TRBJ1-4; 7 bases are shared with TRBD1. V lost 6 bases and J lost 6; bases outside the gene matches: 7. CDR1 KGHSH and CDR2 LQKENI come from the germline V gene. The CDR3 spans 14 residues. The CDR3 DNA reads TGTGCCAGCTCTGTGACAGGGATGGATGAAAAACTGTTTTTT. This gives the protein CASSVTGMDEKLFF.

The chain recombines TRBV4-3 with TRBJ2-1; no reliable D call. Germline V gives CDR1 LGHNA, CDR2 YSLEER. The CDR3 spans 13 residues. V lost 0 bases and J lost 9, with 9 bases in between. CDR3 sequence reads: CASSQDISGEQFF. The CDR3 coding sequence is TGCGCCAGCAGCCAAGATATTTCGGGTGAGCAGTTCTTC.

The chain uses TRBV7-9 and TRBJ1-2, with 7 bases that match TRBD1. CDR3 length equals 13 residues. Per germline, CDR1 SEHNR and CDR2 FQNEAQ (reference sequence). V lost 6 bases, J lost 4 bases, and 5 bases stayed unmatched. DNA of the CDR3: TGTGCCAGCAGAGGAGACAGGGTCTATGGCTACACCTTC. Translating gives CASRGDRVYGYTF.

V gene TRBV30 combines with J gene TRBJ2-3, with 7 bases lining up with TRBD1. Germline CDR1 and CDR2: GTSNPN and SVGIG (reference sequence). With V trimmed by 1 base and J by 6 bases, 4 bases remained unmatched. The CDR3 contains 13 residues. CDR3 nucleotide sequence: TGTGCCTGGAGTGCCAACAGGGGCGATACGCAGTATTTT. Translated: CAWSANRGDTQYF.

This clone showed up just once. The gene calls are TRBV7-8 and TRBJ2-7; D not resolved. Germline V CDR1 and CDR2: SGHVS, FQNEAQ. This CDR3 contains 15 residues. V lost 1 base and J lost 0, with 10 bases in between. CDR3 sequence (DNA): TGTGCCAGCAGCTTAGGCACGACTTACTCCTACGAGCAGTACTTC. Encoded protein: CASSLGTTYSYEQYF.

The genes are TRBV28 and TRBJ2-7; D is possibly TRBD1 (6 bases). This CDR3 contains 16 residues. Germline V gene sequence: CDR1 MDHEN, CDR2 SYDVKM. Trimming took 4 bases from V and 0 from J, leaving 16 bases between them. This CDR3 reads CASSYLGGSSSYEQYF. The CDR3 bases are TGTGCCAGCAGTTACCTAGGGGGATCATCCTCCTACGAGCAGTACTTC. The full variable domain, with the rest looked up from reference TRBV28 and TRBJ2-7, is DVKVTQSSRYLVKRTGEKVFLECVQDMDHENMFWYRQDPGLGLRLIYFSYDVKMKEKGDIPEGYSVSREKKERFSLILESASTNQTSMYLCASSYLGGSSSYEQYFGPGTRLTVT.

This chain uses TRBV19 with TRBJ2-7; D may be TRBD2 (6 bases). V lost 3 bases, J lost 7 bases, and 13 bases lay in between. The CDR3 sequence is 13 residues long. Per the germline V gene, CDR1 is LNHDA and CDR2 is SQIVND (reference sequence). CDR3 protein: CASSMTRGGEQYF. CDR3 nucleotide sequence: TGTGCCAGTAGTATGACTAGAGGAGGGGAGCAGTACTTC. The complete variable domain, with remaining parts taken from reference TRBV19 and TRBJ2-7, reads DGGITQSPKYLFRKEGQNVTLSCEQNLNHDAMYWYRQDPGQGLRLIYYSQIVNDFQKGDIAEGYSVSREKKESFPLTVTSAQKNPTAFYLCASSMTRGGEQYFGPGTRLTVT.

The chain recombines TRBV9 with TRBJ1-2; 10 bases align to TRBD1. V dropped 4 bases and J dropped 4; count of bases not matched to a gene: 10. The CDR3 runs to 16 residues. Germline V gene sequence: CDR1 SGDLS, CDR2 YYNGEE. CDR3 amino acids: CASSFNPGQGLYGYTF. The CDR3 region has the DNA TGTGCCAGCAGCTTCAATCCGGGACAGGGGCTCTATGGCTACACCTTC.

V gene TRBV19 combines with J gene TRBJ2-1; 7 nucleotides line up with TRBD1. CDR1 LNHDA and CDR2 SQIVND come from the germline V gene (reference sequence). Trimming removed 3 bases from V and 4 bases from J; junction bases left unmatched: 15. This CDR3 is built from 18 residues. CDR3 amino acids: CASSIGRQGRGKYNEQFF. Written as DNA, the CDR3 is TGTGCCAGTAGTATTGGAAGACAGGGAAGGGGTAAATACAATGAGCAGTTCTTC.

The genes are TRBV4-1 and TRBJ2-1, with TRBD2 identical over 7 bases. The CDR3 runs 16 residues. Trimming cost V 8 bases and J 2 bases; bases outside gene matches: 12. Germline loops: CDR1 MGHRA, CDR2 YSYEKL. The CDR3 nucleotides are TGCGCCAGCTCCGAGGGGAGGGCCAGGACCTACAATGAGCAGTTCTTC. This sequence encodes CASSEGRARTYNEQFF.

V is TRBV5-1 and J is TRBJ1-6; TRBD1 agrees at 9 bases. This CDR3 is built from 18 residues. Germline V gene data show CDR1 as SGHRS and CDR2 as YFSETQ. Losses at the gene ends were 5 bases for V and 7 bases for J; bases not matched to a gene: 16. The CDR3 DNA follows: TGCGCCAGCAGTCTTGGTCCTAAAACAGGGGGCGGAAATTCACCCCTCCACTTT. This translates into CASSLGPKTGGGNSPLHF.

This chain connects TRBV7-2 to TRBJ2-3; 10 nucleotides match TRBD2. V lost 2 bases and J lost 10; bases outside the gene matches: 3. The CDR3 extends over 13 amino acids. Germline V gene data show CDR1 as SGHTA and CDR2 as FQGNSA. CDR3 sequence (DNA): TGTGCCAGCAGCTTAAAAGGGACTAGCGCGCAGTATTTT. Amino acid sequence: CASSLKGTSAQYF. Together with reference TRBV7-2 and TRBJ2-3, the CDR3 gives the full variable domain: GAGVSQSPSNKVTEKGKDVELRCDPISGHTALYWYRQSLGQGLEFLIYFQGNSAPDKSGLPSDRFSAERTGGSVSTLTIQRTQQEDSAVYLCASSLKGTSAQYFGPGTRLTVL.

The J gene is TRBJ2-2, the V gene TRBV19; the match to TRBD1 covers 8 bases. CDR3 length: 17 residues. V was clipped by 6 bases and J by 4 bases; unmatched bases: 13. Germline CDR1 is LNHDA and CDR2 is SQIVND (reference sequence). CDR3 sequence: CASRRGEDRGGTGELFF. CDR3 nucleotides: TGTGCCAGTAGGAGGGGGGAAGACAGGGGCGGCACCGGGGAGCTGTTTTTT.

The V and J genes are TRBV7-2 and TRBJ2-5, with 7 bases fitting TRBD2. The CDR3 covers 14 residues. Germline V lookup: CDR1 SGHTA, CDR2 FQGNSA. Trimming at V came to 2 bases and at J to 3 bases, leaving 3 bases not matched to a gene. The chain's CDR3 is CASSLILAEETQYF. Here the CDR3 DNA reads TGTGCCAGCAGCTTAATCCTAGCGGAAGAGACCCAGTACTTC.

This clone came up a few times. The CDR3 sequence is CASRYPGQGGYEQYF. For the CDR3, the DNA is TGTGCCAGCAGATATCCGGGACAGGGGGGCTACGAGCAGTACTTC. J is TRBJ2-7 and V is TRBV7-2; 11 nucleotides match TRBD1. The CDR3 sequence is 15 residues long. V shed 6 bases and J 3 bases; nucleotides not matched to a gene: 7. CDR1 and CDR2 from the germline V gene are SGHTA and FQGNSA.

The V and J genes are TRBV6-5 and TRBJ2-7, with unresolved D. Germline CDR1 MNHEY, CDR2 SVGAGI. V was trimmed by 7 bases and J by 2 bases, leaving 9 bases between them. CDR3 length: 12 amino acids. This CDR3 is CASTGLAYEQYF. CDR3 nucleotide sequence: TGTGCCAGCACCGGCCTAGCCTACGAGCAGTACTTC.